The 2 T cell receptor beta chains below all came from one sample that was sequenced in a study of T-cell memory formation after mild COVID-19. TCRdb passed the 5' RACE reads through MiXCR, listing each CDR3 protein once. The sample carries about 49,000 distinct CDR3 sequences, roughly 27% recorded once. Material: PBMCs or a T cell subset sorted from them (not recorded which). The receptors shown here come from a man younger than 35 who had mild COVID-19 (a few samples of this study predate the infection). Cell type and time point are not known.

The chain combines TRBV27 with TRBJ2-1; 8 nucleotides align to TRBD2. The J segment lost 10 bases and the V segment lost 2 bases, leaving 10 bases of the junction unmatched. The CDR3 sequence is 15 residues long. Germline CDR1 is MNHEY and CDR2 is SMNVEV (reference sequence). The CDR3 is CASSLGTSSIWEQFF. CDR3 coding DNA: TGTGCCAGCAGTTTAGGGACTAGTTCGATTTGGGAGCAGTTCTTC.

The chain links TRBV7-8 to TRBJ2-3, with unresolved D. The V and J ends lost 3 bases and 1 base respectively, with 17 bases between them. Germline assignment: CDR1 SGHVS and CDR2 FQNEAQ. CDR3 length: 17 residues. CDR3 nucleotides: TGTGCCAGCAGCTTGAAGCATCATGGCCGGGGCACAGATACGCAGTATTTT. Encoded protein: CASSLKHHGRGTDTQYF.